This entry describes one T cell receptor (beta chain). Its antigen target is currently unknown. No base qualities exist here, and no much larger clone lies one base off it. The data stem from a study of control samples from healthy donors and cancer patients (dated by TCRdb to about 2020). The protocol used for the library was the immunoSEQ multiplex PCR assay. What TCRdb holds here is the immuneACCESS table cut down to in-frame rearrangements. Part of the clones is not present; checked against another copy, under half of the missing clones reflect an unresolved V gene, and the others are unexplained. This sample lists roughly 190,000 clones; about 89% were detected once. The biggest ten clones account for approximately 2% of the sample. The germline V gene (reference sequence) specifies SEHNR as CDR1 and FQNEAQ as CDR2. V was cut back by 1 base and J by 4 bases, leaving a gap of 13 bases between them. Including cysteine and phenylalanine, the CDR3 has 15 amino acids. Kept here is only the CDR3 DNA, which spans 45 bases and is read in frame from base 1.

The sequenced sample was blood. The rearranged chain carries TRBV7-9 and TRBJ1-1, with no confident D gene call. The clonotype comes from a man aged 30-40 years in good health. The CDR3: CASSLDVGGITEAFF. The bases read TGTGCCAGCAGCTTAGATGTGGGCGGGATCACTGAAGCTTTCTTT.